These 26 T cell receptor beta chains were sequenced from one sample in a study of cytomegalovirus exposure and HLA in healthy donors. The primer mix had 60 Vbeta and 13 Jbeta primers. Profiling relied on immunoSEQ multiplex PCR, and the TCRdb table lists in-frame clones only, not all of them. The sample includes fewer than 150,000 clones, 65% to 75% of them seen just once. The material sequenced was PBMCs. All receptors derive from a woman in her 40s in good health and CMV-seropositive.

The rearrangement uses TRBV15 and TRBJ1-5; no clear D. V lost 5 bases and J 4 bases, leaving 6 bases between the germline ends. Germline assignment: CDR1 LNHNV and CDR2 YYDKDF (reference sequence). The CDR3 is 12 residues long. CDR3 loop: CATSRTNQPQHF. The CDR3 DNA reads as TGTGCCACCAGCCGTACAAATCAGCCCCAGCATTTT. The full variable domain, rest sourced from reference TRBV15 and TRBJ1-5, is DAMVIQNPRYQVTQFGKPVTLSCSQTLNHNVMYWYQQKSSQAPKLLFHYYDKDFNNEADTPDNFQSRRPNTSFCFLDIRSPGLGDTAMYLCATSRTNQPQHFGDGTRLSIL.

The rearrangement uses TRBV7-2 and TRBJ2-7; possible D gene TRBD2, 6 bases. Germline values: CDR1 SGHTA, CDR2 FQGNSA. This CDR3 has 12 residues. Trimming removed 5 bases from V and 2 bases from J, with 7 bases in between. The CDR3 protein is CASSGGTYEQYF. The CDR3 DNA follows: TGTGCCAGCAGCGGGGGGACCTACGAGCAGTACTTC.

This clone has just one count. V gene TRBV16 combines with J gene TRBJ1-6; D unclear. The CDR3 sequence is 13 residues long. CDR1 KGHSY and CDR2 FQNENV come from the germline V gene. Trimming removed 6 bases from V and 2 bases from J, with 5 bases in between. The CDR3 loop is CASRSPYNSPLHF. CDR3 sequence (DNA): TGTGCCAGCAGGAGTCCCTATAATTCACCCCTCCACTTT.

This clone has just one count. This rearrangement joins TRBV7-8 to TRBJ1-1, with D possibly being TRBD1 (5 bases). Looked up from germline, CDR1 is SGHVS and CDR2 is FQNEAQ. CDR3 length equals 17 residues. With 2 bases removed from V and 4 bases from J, the gap between germline ends came to 20 bases. In DNA, the CDR3 is TGTGCCAGCAGCTTATCTTTCGGGAGGGGAGACGGCACTGAAGCTTTCTTT. Its protein is CASSLSFGRGDGTEAFF.

This chain uses TRBV19 with TRBJ2-1; D perhaps matches TRBD1 (6 bases). With 6 bases removed from V and 0 bases from J, the gap between germline ends came to 12 bases. Looked up from germline, CDR1 is LNHDA and CDR2 is SQIVND (reference sequence). The CDR3 is 15 amino acids. The CDR3 DNA sequence: TGTGCCAGTAGATCGGACAGAAGCTCCTACAATGAGCAGTTCTTC. This sequence encodes CASRSDRSSYNEQFF.

CDR3 in DNA: TGTGCCAGCAGTGCAACAGGGGACGAGCAGTACTTC. Its translation: CASSATGDEQYF. The chain links TRBV9 to TRBJ2-7; the match to TRBD1 covers 7 bases. Germline CDR1 reads SGDLS; CDR2 reads YYNGEE. CDR3 length equals 12 residues. Trimming removed 5 bases from V and 5 bases from J; junction bases left unmatched: 4.

This chain uses TRBV9 with TRBJ1-1, with D possibly TRBD1 on 6 matching bases. Trimming took 0 bases from V and 4 from J, leaving 10 bases between them. The CDR3 is 14 amino acids. Germline loops: CDR1 SGDLS, CDR2 YYNGEE. CDR3 sequence: CASSVGVGGTEAFF. DNA for the CDR3: TGTGCCAGCAGCGTAGGGGTAGGGGGCACTGAAGCTTTCTTT. Full variable domain (rest looked up from reference TRBV9 and TRBJ1-1): DSGVTQTPKHLITATGQRVTLRCSPRSGDLSVYWYQQSLDQGLQFLIQYYNGEERAKGNILERFSAQQFPDLHSELNLSSLELGDSALYFCASSVGVGGTEAFFGQGTRLTVV.

The chain couples TRBV4-3 to TRBJ2-5; possible D gene TRBD2, 6 bases. Trimming pared 0 bases from V and 5 bases from J, leaving 16 bases between. This CDR3 spans 16 amino acids. The germline V gene has CDR1 LGHNA and CDR2 YSLEER. CDR3 in amino acids: CASSQDIRPSGETQYF. The CDR3 DNA follows: TGCGCCAGCAGCCAAGATATCCGGCCAAGCGGGGAGACCCAGTACTTC.

The V and J genes are TRBV2 and TRBJ2-3; 8 positions agree with TRBD2. The CDR3 covers 14 residues. V shed 7 bases and J 0 bases; nucleotides not matched to a gene: 3. In germline, CDR1 is SNHLY, CDR2 FYNNEI. For the CDR3, the DNA is TGTGCCAGCACTAGCGGGTCTAGCACAGATACGCAGTATTTT. This sequence encodes CASTSGSSTDTQYF.

The chain is built from TRBV9 and TRBJ2-7, with D perhaps matching TRBD2 (6 bases). V lost 0 bases, J lost 2 bases, and 12 bases lay in between. Per the germline V gene, CDR1 is SGDLS and CDR2 is YYNGEE. CDR3 length: 15 residues. Here the CDR3 reads CASSVGGEETYEQYF. The CDR3 coding sequence is TGTGCCAGCAGCGTAGGCGGGGAGGAGACCTACGAGCAGTACTTC.

The chain recombines TRBV5-1 with TRBJ2-5; D perhaps matches TRBD1 (7 bases). CDR1 SGHRS and CDR2 YFSETQ come from the germline V gene. The CDR3 length is 14 residues. V was cut by 4 bases and J by 5 bases, with 15 bases left in between. CDR3 loop: CASSGGGAGETQYF. The CDR3 coding sequence is TGCGCCAGCAGCGGAGGGGGCGCAGGGGAGACCCAGTACTTC.

This clone was counted once. The rearrangement uses TRBV15 and TRBJ1-2, with 7 bases that match TRBD1. Germline V gene data show CDR1 as LNHNV and CDR2 as YYDKDF (reference sequence). V shed 0 bases, J shed 7 bases, and the junction held 14 bases outside the gene matches. This CDR3 has 17 amino acids. Here the CDR3 DNA reads TGTGCCACCAGCAGAGACCTAAACAGGGGTCCAGAATCTGGCTACACCTTC. This translates into CATSRDLNRGPESGYTF.

The chain combines TRBV6-5 with TRBJ2-7; no clear D gene. The V gene lost 2 bases and the J gene lost 5 bases, with 7 bases spanning the gap. CDR3 size: 12 residues. Germline V CDR1 and CDR2: MNHEY, SVGAGI. The CDR3 nucleotides read TGTGCCAGCAGTTACGGGCAGCACGAGCAGTACTTC. Protein sequence: CASSYGQHEQYF.

V and J are TRBV4-1 and TRBJ2-7, with 13 positions matching TRBD2. J gave up 4 bases and V 4 bases, and 4 bases lay outside the gene matches. The germline CDR1 and CDR2 sequences are MGHRA and YSYEKL. This CDR3 is built from 15 residues. The CDR3 protein is CASSLGTSGEYEQYF. As DNA, the CDR3 is TGCGCCAGCAGCCTCGGGACTAGCGGGGAGTACGAGCAGTACTTC.

The chain carries TRBV27 and TRBJ2-7, with a tentative D call TRBD2 (6 bases). CDR3 length equals 13 residues. Germline V CDR1 and CDR2: MNHEY, SMNVEV (reference sequence). The ends were cut back, 5 bases at V and 5 bases at J, with 13 bases in the middle. CDR3 in DNA: TGTGCCAGCAGTCTCCTAGCGACCCACGAGCAGTACTTC. Translating it yields CASSLLATHEQYF.

The CDR3 spells CASSQDTGLAGEQYF. The DNA for the CDR3 is TGTGCCAGCAGCCAAGATACGGGACTAGCAGGCGAGCAGTACTTC. The chain combines TRBV4-2 with TRBJ2-7, with 9 bases matching TRBD2. V trimming: 0 bases; J trimming: 6 bases; junction bases outside the gene matches: 6. The CDR3 totals 15 residues. Looked up from germline, CDR1 is LGHNA and CDR2 is YNFKEQ.

The chain joins TRBV30 to TRBJ2-5, with 10 bases aligning to TRBD2. Germline lookup yields CDR1 GTSNPN and CDR2 SVGIG (reference sequence). The CDR3 spans 16 residues. The V segment lost 4 bases and the J segment 0 bases; nucleotides outside the gene matches: 8. The CDR3 DNA follows: TGTGCCTGGACCCCAATGACTAGCGGGTACCAAGAGACCCAGTACTTC. Protein sequence: CAWTPMTSGYQETQYF.

J is TRBJ2-5 and V is TRBV6-1; D is uncertain. CDR1 and CDR2 (germline): MNHNS, SASEGT. The CDR3 has 14 amino acids. Trimming shortened V by 2 bases and J by 1 base, and 8 bases separated the two germline ends. The CDR3 coding sequence is TGTGCCAGCAGTGAATGGTCAGGCCAAGAGACCCAGTACTTC. Residues: CASSEWSGQETQYF.

V is TRBV27 and J is TRBJ2-1; possible D gene TRBD1, 5 bases. This CDR3 is built from 15 residues. Trimming shortened V by 1 base and J by 6 bases, and 13 bases separated the two germline ends. Germline V CDR1 and CDR2: MNHEY, SMNVEV (reference sequence). CDR3 nucleotides: TGTGCCAGCAGTTTATTCCAGGGAAGAGGCAATGAGCAGTTCTTC. Protein product: CASSLFQGRGNEQFF.

The J gene is TRBJ1-4, the V gene TRBV12-5; 7 bases align to TRBD1. The CDR3 has 15 residues. The germline gives CDR1 LGHNT, CDR2 FRNRAP. V was pared by 0 bases and J by 8 bases, with 6 bases of the junction left unmatched. Here the CDR3 reads CASGLVLGGREKLFF. CDR3 DNA: TGTGCTAGTGGTTTGGTTTTAGGGGGCCGAGAAAAACTGTTTTTT.

This chain links TRBV11-3 with TRBJ2-5; TRBD2 matches at 13 bases. Trimming cost V 5 bases and J 4 bases; bases outside gene matches: 4. Germline V gene sequence: CDR1 SGHNT, CDR2 YENEEA. The CDR3 is made up of 15 amino acids. DNA for the CDR3: TGTGCCAGCAGCCTGGGACTAGCGGGGATAGAGACCCAGTACTTC. This encodes CASSLGLAGIETQYF.

The chain uses TRBV18 and TRBJ2-7; D may be TRBD1 (5 bases). Germline assignment: CDR1 KGHSH and CDR2 LQKENI. V lost 6 bases to trimming and J lost 0 bases, with 15 bases between them. This CDR3 contains 15 residues. CDR3 protein: CASSPSTAISYEQYF. The CDR3 nucleotides read TGTGCCAGCTCGCCGTCGACAGCCATCTCCTACGAGCAGTACTTC.

This chain connects TRBV5-1 to TRBJ2-7, with D tentatively TRBD2 (6 bases). The CDR3 runs 13 residues. Germline V gene sequence: CDR1 SGHRS, CDR2 YFSETQ. The V end was cut by 5 bases, the J end by 1 base, with 10 bases between. CDR3 loop: CASREGLSYEQYF. CDR3 DNA: TGCGCCAGCAGGGAGGGCCTGTCCTACGAGCAGTACTTC. Full variable domain (remainder filled in from reference TRBV5-1 and TRBJ2-7): KAGVTQTPRYLIKTRGQQVTLSCSPISGHRSVSWYQQTPGQGLQFLFEYFSETQRNKGNFPGRFSGRQFSNSRSEMNVSTLELGDSALYLCASREGLSYEQYFGPGTRLTVT.

V usage is TRBV9 and J usage is TRBJ2-2, with D tentatively TRBD1 (6 bases). V lost 0 bases, J lost 9 bases, and 12 bases lay in between. From germline, CDR1 is SGDLS and CDR2 YYNGEE. This CDR3 contains 14 residues. CDR3 sequence: CASSVGQVHRELFF. The CDR3 DNA is TGTGCCAGCAGCGTAGGACAGGTTCACCGGGAGCTGTTTTTT.

The rearrangement uses TRBV2 and TRBJ1-1; tentative D call: TRBD1 (5 bases). The V gene's germline CDR1 is SNHLY and CDR2 FYNNEI. The CDR3 sequence is 15 residues long. V lost 9 bases and J lost 0, with 17 bases in between. Here the CDR3 reads CASWDSGGMNTEAFF. In nucleotides, the CDR3 is TGTGCCAGTTGGGACTCCGGTGGAATGAACACTGAAGCTTTCTTT. Combining the CDR3 with reference TRBV2 and TRBJ1-1 gives the whole variable domain EPEVTQTPSHQVTQMGQEVILRCVPISNHLYFYWYRQILGQKVEFLVSFYNNEISEKSEIFDDQFSVERPDGSNFTLKIRSTKLEDSAMYFCASWDSGGMNTEAFFGQGTRLTVV.

In the case of this clone: The junction and the germline gene differ at one end; a read error may be behind it. The J gene is TRBJ2-7, the V gene TRBV7-7; TRBD1 matches at 10 bases. Germline assignment: CDR1 SSHAT and CDR2 FNYEAQ (reference sequence). This CDR3 spans 15 amino acids. In nucleotides, the CDR3 is TGTGCTAGCAGCCTTGCACCGGGACAGGGGTACGAGCAGTACTTC. This encodes CASSLAPGQGYEQYF. Full variable domain (missing parts from reference TRBV7-7 and TRBJ2-7): GAGVSQSPRYKVTKRGQDVTLRCDPISSHATLYWYQQALGQGPEFLTYFNYEAQPDKSGLPSDRFSAERPEGSISTLTIQRTEQRDSAMYRCASSLAPGQGYEQYFGPGTRLTVT.